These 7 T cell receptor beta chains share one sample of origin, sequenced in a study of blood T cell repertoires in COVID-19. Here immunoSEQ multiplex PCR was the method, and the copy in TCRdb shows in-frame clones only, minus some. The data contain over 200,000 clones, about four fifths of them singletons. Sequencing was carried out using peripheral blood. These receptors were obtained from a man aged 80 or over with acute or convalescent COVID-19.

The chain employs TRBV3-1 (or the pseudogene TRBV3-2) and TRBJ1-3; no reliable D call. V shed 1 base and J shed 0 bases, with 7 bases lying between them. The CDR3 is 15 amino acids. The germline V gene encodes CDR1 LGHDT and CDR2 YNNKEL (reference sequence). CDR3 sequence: CASSQVSGSGNTIYF. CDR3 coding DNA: TGTGCCAGCAGCCAAGTTTCCGGCTCTGGAAACACCATATATTTT.

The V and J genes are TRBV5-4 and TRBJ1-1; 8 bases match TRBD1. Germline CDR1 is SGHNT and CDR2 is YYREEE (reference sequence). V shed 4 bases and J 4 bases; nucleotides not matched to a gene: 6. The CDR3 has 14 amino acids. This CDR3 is CASSGNRGITEAFF. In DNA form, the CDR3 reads TGTGCCAGCAGCGGTAACAGGGGGATCACTGAAGCTTTCTTT.

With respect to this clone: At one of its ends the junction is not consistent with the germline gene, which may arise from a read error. The CDR3 coding sequence is TGTGCCAGCAGCCACCGACTAGCGGGAGAGGCCCAGTACTTC. This codes for CASSHRLAGEAQYF. This chain uses TRBV3-1 (or the pseudogene TRBV3-2) with TRBJ2-5; TRBD2 aligns across 12 bases. The V gene's germline CDR1 is LGHDT and CDR2 YNNKEL (reference sequence). The CDR3 runs to 14 residues.

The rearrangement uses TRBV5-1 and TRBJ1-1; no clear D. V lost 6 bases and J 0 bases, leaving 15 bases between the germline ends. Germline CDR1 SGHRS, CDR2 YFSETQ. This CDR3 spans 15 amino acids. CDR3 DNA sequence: TGCGCCAGCACTCCCTTCCCAGACATGAACACTGAAGCTTTCTTT. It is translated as CASTPFPDMNTEAFF.

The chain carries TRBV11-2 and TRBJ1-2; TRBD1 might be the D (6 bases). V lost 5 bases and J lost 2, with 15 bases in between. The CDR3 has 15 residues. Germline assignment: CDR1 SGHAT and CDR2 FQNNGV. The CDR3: CASSVTTGYNYGYTF. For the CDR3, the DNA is TGTGCCAGCAGCGTAACCACAGGGTACAACTATGGCTACACCTTC.

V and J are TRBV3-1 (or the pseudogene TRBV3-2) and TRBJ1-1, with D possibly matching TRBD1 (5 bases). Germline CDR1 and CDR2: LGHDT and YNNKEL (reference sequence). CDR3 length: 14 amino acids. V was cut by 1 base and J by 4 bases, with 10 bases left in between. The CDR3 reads CASSQGTPSTEAFF. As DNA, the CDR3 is TGTGCCAGCAGCCAAGGGACACCATCCACTGAAGCTTTCTTT.

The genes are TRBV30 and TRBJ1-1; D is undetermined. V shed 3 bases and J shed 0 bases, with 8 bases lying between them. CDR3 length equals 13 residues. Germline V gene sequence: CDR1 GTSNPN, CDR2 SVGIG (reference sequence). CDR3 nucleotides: TGTGCCTGGAGGGCTACAGTGAACACTGAAGCTTTCTTT. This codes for CAWRATVNTEAFF.